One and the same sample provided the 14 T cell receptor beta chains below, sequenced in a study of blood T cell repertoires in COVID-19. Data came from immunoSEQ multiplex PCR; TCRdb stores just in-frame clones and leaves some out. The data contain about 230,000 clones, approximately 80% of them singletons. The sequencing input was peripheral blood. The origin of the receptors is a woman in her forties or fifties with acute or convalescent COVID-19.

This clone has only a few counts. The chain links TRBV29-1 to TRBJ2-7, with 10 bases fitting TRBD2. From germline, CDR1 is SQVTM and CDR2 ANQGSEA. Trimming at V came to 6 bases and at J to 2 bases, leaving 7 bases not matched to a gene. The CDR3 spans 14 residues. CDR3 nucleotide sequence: TGCAGCGTGACCCTAGCGGGGGCCACCTACGAGCAGTACTTC. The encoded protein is CSVTLAGATYEQYF.

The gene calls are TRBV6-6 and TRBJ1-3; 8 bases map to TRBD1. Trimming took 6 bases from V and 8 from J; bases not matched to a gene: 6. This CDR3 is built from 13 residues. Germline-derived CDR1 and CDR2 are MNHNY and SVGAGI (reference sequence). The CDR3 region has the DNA TGTGCCAGCAGAGAGACAGGGGAGGACACCATATATTTT. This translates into CASRETGEDTIYF.

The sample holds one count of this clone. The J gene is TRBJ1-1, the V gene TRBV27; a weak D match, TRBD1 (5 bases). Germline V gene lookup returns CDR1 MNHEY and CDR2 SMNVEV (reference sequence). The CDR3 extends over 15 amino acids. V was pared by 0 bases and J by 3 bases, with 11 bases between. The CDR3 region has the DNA TGTGCCAGCAGTTTATCAGGCCAGGGATACACTGAAGCTTTCTTT. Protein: CASSLSGQGYTEAFF.

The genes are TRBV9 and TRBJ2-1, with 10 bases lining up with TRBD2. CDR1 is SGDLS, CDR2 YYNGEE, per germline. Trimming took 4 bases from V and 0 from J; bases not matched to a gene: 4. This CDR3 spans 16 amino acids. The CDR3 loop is CASSSRLAGSYNEQFF. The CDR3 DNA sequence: TGTGCCAGCAGCTCTCGACTAGCGGGCTCCTACAATGAGCAGTTCTTC.

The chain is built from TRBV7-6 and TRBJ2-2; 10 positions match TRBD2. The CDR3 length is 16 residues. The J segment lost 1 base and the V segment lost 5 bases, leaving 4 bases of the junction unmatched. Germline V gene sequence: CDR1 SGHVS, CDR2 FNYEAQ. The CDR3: CASSARTSGNTGELFF. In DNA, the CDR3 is TGTGCCAGCAGCGCCCGGACTAGCGGGAACACCGGGGAGCTGTTTTTT. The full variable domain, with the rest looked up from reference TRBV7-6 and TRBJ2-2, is GAGVSQSPRYKVTKRGQDVALRCDPISGHVSLYWYRQALGQGPEFLTYFNYEAQQDKSGLPNDRFSAERPEGSISTLTIQRTEQRDSAMYRCASSARTSGNTGELFFGEGSRLTVL.

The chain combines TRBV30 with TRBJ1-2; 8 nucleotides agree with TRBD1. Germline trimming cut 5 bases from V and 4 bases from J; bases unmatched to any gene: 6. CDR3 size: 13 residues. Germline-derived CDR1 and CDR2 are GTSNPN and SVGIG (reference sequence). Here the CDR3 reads CAWGRDRPYGYTF. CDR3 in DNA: TGTGCCTGGGGGCGGGACAGGCCCTATGGCTACACCTTC.

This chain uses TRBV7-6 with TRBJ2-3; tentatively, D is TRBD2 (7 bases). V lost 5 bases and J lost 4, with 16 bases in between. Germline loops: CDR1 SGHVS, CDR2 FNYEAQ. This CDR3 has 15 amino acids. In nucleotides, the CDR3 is TGTGCCAGCAGCGATGAAGGGGGGGTGGCAGATACGCAGTATTTT. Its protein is CASSDEGGVADTQYF.

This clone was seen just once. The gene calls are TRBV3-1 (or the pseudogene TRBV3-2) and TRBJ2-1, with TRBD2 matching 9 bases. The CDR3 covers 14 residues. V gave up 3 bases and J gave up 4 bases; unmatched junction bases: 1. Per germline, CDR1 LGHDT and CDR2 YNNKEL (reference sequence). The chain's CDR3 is CASSHSGSYNEQFF. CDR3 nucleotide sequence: TGTGCCAGCAGCCATAGCGGGAGTTACAATGAGCAGTTCTTC.

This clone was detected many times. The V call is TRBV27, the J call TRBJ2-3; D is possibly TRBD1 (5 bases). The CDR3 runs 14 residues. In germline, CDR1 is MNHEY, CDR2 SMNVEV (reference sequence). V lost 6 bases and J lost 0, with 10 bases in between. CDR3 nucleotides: TGTGCCAGCAGCCCGACAGACAGCACAGATACGCAGTATTTT. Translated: CASSPTDSTDTQYF.

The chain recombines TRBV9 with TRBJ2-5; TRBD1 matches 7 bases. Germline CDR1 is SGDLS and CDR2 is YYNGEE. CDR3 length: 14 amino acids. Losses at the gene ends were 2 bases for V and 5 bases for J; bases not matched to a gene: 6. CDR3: CASSVGRGWETQYF. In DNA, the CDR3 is TGTGCCAGCAGCGTCGGCAGGGGGTGGGAGACCCAGTACTTC.

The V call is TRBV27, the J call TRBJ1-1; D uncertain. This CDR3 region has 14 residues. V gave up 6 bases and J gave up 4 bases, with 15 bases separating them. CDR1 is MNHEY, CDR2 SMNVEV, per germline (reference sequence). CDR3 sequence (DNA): TGTGCCAGCAGCCCCAACGGTCTCGCCACTGAAGCTTTCTTT. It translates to CASSPNGLATEAFF.

The CDR3 sequence: CASRPGTGGNEQFF. The CDR3 DNA sequence: TGTGCCAGCAGACCCGGGACAGGGGGCAATGAGCAGTTCTTC. The chain has TRBV6-5 and TRBJ2-1, with 11 bases matching TRBD1. This CDR3 comprises 14 residues. J gave up 6 bases and V 6 bases, and 4 bases lay outside the gene matches. Germline CDR1 is MNHEY and CDR2 is SVGAGI.

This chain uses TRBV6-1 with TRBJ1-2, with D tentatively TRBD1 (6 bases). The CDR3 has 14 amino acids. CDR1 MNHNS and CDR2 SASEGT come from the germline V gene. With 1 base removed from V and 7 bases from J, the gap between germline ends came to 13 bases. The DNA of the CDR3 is TGTGCCAGCAGTGAAGATAACAGGGAGGGTGGCTACACCTTC. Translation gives CASSEDNREGGYTF.

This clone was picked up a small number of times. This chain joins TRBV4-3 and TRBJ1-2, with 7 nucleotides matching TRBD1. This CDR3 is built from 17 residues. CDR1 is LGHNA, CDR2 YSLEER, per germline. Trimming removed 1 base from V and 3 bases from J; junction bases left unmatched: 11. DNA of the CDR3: TGCGCCAGCAGCCAAGCCGTCCCCCAGGGGGGTGACTATGGCTACACCTTC. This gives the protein CASSQAVPQGGDYGYTF.